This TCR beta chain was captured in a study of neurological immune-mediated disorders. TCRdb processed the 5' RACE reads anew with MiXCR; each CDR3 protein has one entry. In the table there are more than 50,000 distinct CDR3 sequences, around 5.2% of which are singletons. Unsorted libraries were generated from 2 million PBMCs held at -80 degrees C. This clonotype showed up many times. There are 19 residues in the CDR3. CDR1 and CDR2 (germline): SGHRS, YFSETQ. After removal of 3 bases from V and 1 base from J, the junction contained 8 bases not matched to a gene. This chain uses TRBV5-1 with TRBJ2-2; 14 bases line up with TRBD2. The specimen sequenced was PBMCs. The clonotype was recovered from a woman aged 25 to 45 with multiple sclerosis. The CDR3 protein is CASSSFGTSGGRNTGELFF. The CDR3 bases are TGCGCCAGCAGCTCTTTCGGGACTAGCGGGGGCAGGAACACCGGGGAGCTGTTTTTT.